This TCR beta chain is from a study of blood T cell repertoires in COVID-19. Study as a whole: T cells, B-cell-depleted T cells, or PBMCs provided the cDNA or gDNA that served as material.

As handled by the study authors: Nucleated cell counts were estimated from reference gene primer amplification. The protocol was immunoSEQ multiplex PCR, while the TCRdb copy is restricted to in-frame clones and leaves out a portion. That table is the source of V, J and clone size, and D and trimming were worked out from the DNA. The sample carries 390,000 or so clones, roughly nine tenths recorded once. This CDR3 contains 13 residues. V lost 6 bases and J lost 12; bases outside the gene matches: 6. Germline CDR1 reads SNHLY; CDR2 reads FYNNEI. The chain has TRBV2 and TRBJ2-1; 12 bases match TRBD1. The specimen was PBMCs or T cells enriched from blood (not recorded which). The clonotype was recovered from a man between 18 and 35 years old who had recovered from COVID-19. CDR3 amino acids: CASSGDRGPTQFF. The CDR3 region has the DNA TGTGCCAGCAGCGGGGACAGGGGGCCGACGCAGTTCTTC.